The sequence of this T cell receptor (beta chain) was determined in a study of T-cell memory formation after mild COVID-19 (dated by TCRdb to the early 2020s). With regard to the full study: Most TCR sequence clusters were specific to one of the two donors. The cohort was made up of two young adult volunteers, one female and one male, who were previously healthy. Longitudinal TCRalpha and TCRbeta repertoire sequencing tracked T-cell clones expanding and contracting after mild COVID-19 in two donors.

Ficoll-Paque density gradient centrifugation was the method used to isolate PBMCs. The instrument given in TCRdb is Illumina NovaSeq 6000. cDNA libraries for TCRalpha and TCRbeta were prepared by 5'RACE using constant-segment primers, with sample barcodes and unique molecular identifiers added. RNA was extracted from every sample with Trizol reagent. Amplification of the libraries took two PCR steps, and the second step added a second sample barcode plus Illumina TruSeq adapters. Sequencing of the libraries was done on an Illumina NovaSeq, producing 2 x 150 bp paired-end reads. On the authors' methods: With migec v1.2.7, reads were demultiplexed and then collapsed into UMI-guided consensus sequences. Using mixcr v2.1.11, the UMI consensuses were aligned to TRA and TRB V and J templates and assembled into clonotypes. A clonotype was counted as expanded or contracted only when both edgeR and NoisET called the clonotype significant, with the noise models trained on biological replicates. For edgeR calls, the thresholds were a false discovery rate-adjusted p below 0.01 and a log2 fold-change of 1. As an exploratory analysis of dynamics, max-normalized trajectories of the 1000 most abundant clonotypes were examined by PCA with hierarchical clustering. The CD4 or CD8 phenotype of responding clones was assigned using the separately sequenced CD4+ and CD8+ repertoires. TCRdb handled the public reads itself, with Q25 trimming in fastp and clone calling in MiXCR, and kept productive beta chains. All rows with the same CDR3 protein become a single entry with the most common DNA and genes. The V and J calls and clone size come from TCRdb's table, not from the authors' own analysis. The sample yields about 350,000 distinct CDR3 sequences; roughly 15% were counted once. The ten largest account for about a fifth of the sample.

Sequences LGHNA (CDR1) and YSLEER (CDR2) are obtained from the germline V gene. From V the trimming removes 2 bases and from J it removes 6 bases, while the gene matches leave 5 bases of the junction unaccounted for. Counted from cysteine to phenylalanine, this CDR3 has 15 amino acids. This entry keeps only the CDR3 DNA: 45 bases, framed from base 1. The paper's findings and limits, for the study overall: Contracting CD4+ clones turned up mainly in the CM and EM memory subsets, whereas EMRA was where CD8+ clones were enriched. Whether the second-wave clones peaking on day 37 were SARS-CoV-2 specific was not confirmed. The detection of some responding clones in pre-infection memory suggests that pre-existing cross-reactive memory T cells joined the SARS-CoV-2 response. The study covered only a couple of mild cases, and larger cohorts including severe cases with pre-infection samples were considered necessary. Balanced CD4/CD8 phenotypes were observed for clones contracting from day 15 to 85, whereas a bias towards CD4+ was observed for a second wave of clones expanding from day 15 to 37.

As to this clonotype: Its target antigen remains unknown. Base qualities are not recorded, but no much larger clone differs from it by a single base.

This clonotype was obtained from a man younger than 30 who had mild COVID-19 (a few samples of this study predate the infection). The sample titles of this study are shuffled in the database, so cell type and time point are left out; the donor was told from shared clones. The sequence joins TRBV4-3 to TRBJ1-4, with 8 bases in between that match TRBD1. Material for sequencing was PBMCs or a T cell subset sorted from them (not recorded which). CDR3 reads: CASSQRGTGDEKLFF. The nucleotide sequence reads TGCGCCAGCAGCCAACGCGGGACAGGTGATGAAAAACTGTTTTTT.